The clone carrying this TCR beta chain was picked up a small number of times. No antigen is known for it. In TCRdb, the 5' RACE reads were re-called with MiXCR into one record per CDR3 protein. This table has about 690,000 distinct CDR3 sequences, 6% to 6.5% appearing once. The germline CDR1 and CDR2 sequences are DFQATT and SNEGSKA (reference sequence). The V segment lost 3 bases and the J segment 3 bases; nucleotides outside the gene matches: 9. The CDR3 extends over 16 amino acids. This sample was taken from a study of identical twins. Study outcomes and limitations: Cross-sectional statistical analysis, not tracking of the same donors, underpinned the conclusions.

The TCR originated in a man aged 18-30 years in good health. The sample taken for sequencing was naive T cells sorted from blood. The chain couples TRBV20-1 to TRBJ2-1; 9 bases fit TRBD2. The CDR3 region has the DNA TGCAGTGCTAGTAGCGCGGGAGGGCCGCTCTACAATGAGCAGTTCTTC. Translating it yields CSASSAGGPLYNEQFF.